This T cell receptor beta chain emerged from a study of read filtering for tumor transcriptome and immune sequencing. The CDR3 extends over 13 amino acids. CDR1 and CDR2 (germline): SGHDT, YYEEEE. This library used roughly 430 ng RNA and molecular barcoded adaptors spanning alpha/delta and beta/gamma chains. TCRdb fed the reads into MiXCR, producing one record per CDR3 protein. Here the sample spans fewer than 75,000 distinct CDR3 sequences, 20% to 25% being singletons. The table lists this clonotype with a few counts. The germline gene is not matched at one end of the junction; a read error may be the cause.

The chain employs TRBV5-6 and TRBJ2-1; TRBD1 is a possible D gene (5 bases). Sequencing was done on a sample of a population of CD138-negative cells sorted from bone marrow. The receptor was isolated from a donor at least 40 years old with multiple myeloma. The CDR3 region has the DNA TGTGCCAGCAGCTTGAGTGCAGGGCCTAGGCGGCTCTTC. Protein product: CASSLSAGPRRLF.